What follows are 13 T cell receptor beta chains derived from one specimen sequenced in a study of T cell repertoires in cytomegalovirus infection. TCRdb used MiXCR to reprocess the reads, holding one entry per CDR3 protein. The sample carries about 830,000 distinct CDR3 sequences, approximately 30% recorded once. No cognate antigen is known for these TCRs. Specimen: cultured CD8+ T cells from PBMCs, collected from culture after CMV antigen stimulation. These receptors were obtained from a human donor in good health (CMV status not recorded). Some clones in this sample may be carry-over from other donors' samples.

The chain links TRBV15 to TRBJ2-7; possibly TRBD2 for D (6 bases). CDR3 length: 15 amino acids. The ends were cut back, 0 bases at V and 3 bases at J, with 12 bases in the middle. CDR1 is LNHNV and CDR2 is YYDKDF in the germline V gene (reference sequence). The CDR3 loop reads CATSRDRDLSYEQYF. CDR3 DNA sequence: TGTGCCACCAGCAGAGATCGGGACTTGAGCTACGAGCAGTACTTC.

This clonotype was picked up many times. The V gene is TRBV7-8, the J gene TRBJ2-1; TRBD1 agrees at 7 bases. This CDR3 is built from 15 residues. Germline CDR1 is SGHVS and CDR2 is FQNEAQ. V shed 3 bases and J 0 bases; nucleotides not matched to a gene: 2. The CDR3 region is CASSFGQVSYNEQFF. The CDR3 DNA sequence: TGTGCCAGCAGCTTTGGACAGGTCTCCTACAATGAGCAGTTCTTC.

Note on this clonotype: A clone one base away is much larger, so this may be a read error. This chain uses TRBV12-3 or TRBV12-4 with TRBJ2-1; TRBD2 matches at 9 bases. The CDR3 totals 15 residues. DNA of the CDR3: TGTACCAGCAGTTTCGGCGGGGGGGCCGTAAATGAGCAGTTCTTC. The encoded protein is CTSSFGGGAVNEQFF.

V usage is TRBV10-1 and J usage is TRBJ1-2, with D possibly TRBD1 on 5 matching bases. Germline lookup yields CDR1 WNHNN and CDR2 SYGVQD (reference sequence). The CDR3 consists of 13 residues. The germline V and J ends were trimmed by 0 bases and 4 bases, with 6 bases remaining between them. CDR3 bases: TGCGCCAGCAGTGAGTCTACAGGCTATGGCTACACCTTC. This encodes CASSESTGYGYTF.

This chain joins TRBV20-1 and TRBJ2-1; TRBD1 or TRBD2 may be the D gene (5 bases each). Germline CDR1 is DFQATT and CDR2 is SNEGSKA (reference sequence). The CDR3 is made up of 13 amino acids. Trimming stripped 5 bases from V and 8 bases from J, with 16 bases between. The DNA of the CDR3 is TGCAGTGCTTCTGGGACCCTGGAGTATGAGCAGTTCTTC. Amino acid sequence: CSASGTLEYEQFF.

CDR3 sequence (DNA): TGTGCCAGTAGTCAACTTGGACCCGGGCCCAGGACGTGGGAGACCCAGTACTTC. As protein: CASSQLGPGPRTWETQYF. The chain has TRBV19 and TRBJ2-5; D gene unclear. V dropped 5 bases and J dropped 5 bases, with 27 bases sitting between them. Looked up from germline, CDR1 is LNHDA and CDR2 is SQIVND (reference sequence). The length of the CDR3 is 18 residues.

Turning to this clonotype: A much larger clone lies a single base off, so this may be a read error. The chain couples TRBV7-9 to TRBJ2-2, with a weak D call TRBD1 (5 bases). Trimming removed 0 bases at V and 5 bases at J, with 7 bases between. The CDR3 totals 14 residues. Germline CDR1 reads SEHNR; CDR2 reads FQNEAQ (reference sequence). The CDR3 DNA follows: TGTGCCAGCAGCTTAGCCAAGGGGACCGGGGAGCTGTTTTTT. Translated: CASSLAKGTGELFF.

This clonotype has just a few counts. V usage is TRBV19 and J usage is TRBJ1-5; D ambiguous. CDR1 and CDR2 (germline): LNHDA, SQIVND (reference sequence). Trimming took off 1 base at V and 6 bases at J, with 10 bases between the two ends. CDR3 length: 14 amino acids. In DNA form, the CDR3 reads TGTGCCAGTAGTATAGTGGCGGTGGGTCAGCCCCAGCATTTT. Translating it yields CASSIVAVGQPQHF.

This clonotype has just a few counts. This chain joins TRBV20-1 and TRBJ1-6, with D unclear. Germline CDR1 DFQATT, CDR2 SNEGSKA (reference sequence). CDR3 length: 13 amino acids. Deletions cut 3 bases from V and 7 bases from J, with 10 bases between. In DNA, the CDR3 is TGCAGTGCTAGGACCTCCAGGAATTCACCCCTCCACTTT. It codes for CSARTSRNSPLHF.

The rearrangement joins TRBV7-9 to TRBJ2-2; possible D gene TRBD2, 5 bases. CDR3 length equals 19 residues. V was pared by 2 bases and J by 13 bases, with 32 bases between. The germline V gene has CDR1 SEHNR and CDR2 FQNEAQ (reference sequence). The DNA for the CDR3 is TGTGCCAGCAGCTTAAATAGCCCCGGGAACGTACTGGATTCCGGGTTGCTGTTTTTT. As protein: CASSLNSPGNVLDSGLLFF.

V is TRBV20-1 and J is TRBJ2-4; D remains ambiguous. The CDR3 spans 17 residues. Trimming cost V 0 bases and J 1 base, with 16 bases left between them. Germline CDR1 and CDR2: DFQATT and SNEGSKA (reference sequence). CDR3 sequence (DNA): TGCAGTGCTAGAGATGGGATACCCCCCGGGGCCAAAAACATTCAGTACTTC. Translated: CSARDGIPPGAKNIQYF.

V is TRBV10-3 and J is TRBJ1-3; D might be TRBD1 (5 bases). This CDR3 spans 15 amino acids. Looked up from germline, CDR1 is ENHRY and CDR2 is SYGVKD. V lost 6 bases and J 3 bases, leaving 15 bases between the germline ends. CDR3 in DNA: TGTGCCATCAGCTCCCGGGGGGGGAGTGGAAACACCATATATTTT. This translates into CAISSRGGSGNTIYF.

Details on this clonotype: Germline and junction disagree at one end, which may indicate a read error. This rearrangement joins TRBV15 to TRBJ1-5; the match to TRBD1 covers 7 bases. The germline CDR1 and CDR2 sequences are LNHNV and YYDKDF (reference sequence). CDR3 length: 16 residues. In DNA, the CDR3 is TGTGCCACCAGCAGTCCCCGACAGGGAATGAATCAGTCCCAGCATTTT. It encodes CATSSPRQGMNQSQHF.